This is a list of T cell receptor beta chains from one sample in a study of patients and donors after allogeneic stem cell transplantation. TCRdb ran MiXCR on the RT-PCR reads and lists one entry per CDR3 protein. The sample records approximately 220,000 distinct CDR3 sequences, around two fifths being singletons. The sequencing input was blood, either unsorted or a sorted T cell fraction (not recorded which). The receptors come from a human donor who was either an allogeneic HSCT recipient or a stem cell or donor lymphocyte infusion donor (not recorded which). It is not recorded whose cells these are; they may come from a transplant donor. The CDR3 runs from the conserved cysteine through the conserved F or W. The D gene is left open where the match is weak. Expanded clones get a size class; other rows say once, few or many, or leave the size out.

j_call,v_call,d_call,clone_size,cdr3_aa,cdr3_nt
TRBJ2-3,TRBV27,.,.,CASSFGSFPDTQYF,TGTGCCAGCAGTTTCGGTAGCTTTCCCGATACGCAGTATTTT
TRBJ1-4,TRBV27,.,.,CASSLQRMSGKLFF,TGTGCCAGCAGTCTTCAGCGAATGAGTGGAAAACTGTTTTTT
TRBJ2-1,TRBV12-3/TRBV12-4,.,.,CASSSQGSASYNEQFF,TGTGCCAGCAGTTCCCAGGGGAGTGCCTCCTACAATGAGCAGTTCTTC
TRBJ2-5,TRBV4-1,.,.,CASSQVINQIETQYF,TGCGCCAGCAGCCAAGTAATCAACCAAATTGAGACCCAGTACTTC
TRBJ2-5,TRBV28,.,.,CASTRTTPETQYF,TGTGCCAGCACCCGAACCACGCCAGAGACCCAGTACTTC
TRBJ2-7,TRBV5-1,.,.,CASSLEGASYEQYF,TGCGCCAGCAGCTTGGAGGGTGCTTCCTACGAGCAGTACTTC
TRBJ2-5,TRBV3-1,TRBD1,once,CASSQGPGGRETQYF,TGTGCCAGCAGCCAAGGCCCAGGGGGCAGGGAGACCCAGTACTTC
TRBJ1-4,TRBV7-2,TRBD1,.,CASSRTGTEGEKLFF,TGTGCCAGCAGCCGAACCGGGACAGAGGGCGAAAAACTGTTTTTT
TRBJ1-1,TRBV10-3,.,few,CAASPDSHFEAFF,TGTGCCGCCAGCCCGGACAGCCATTTTGAAGCTTTCTTT
TRBJ2-6,TRBV12-3/TRBV12-4,.,few,CASSTHGGLLSGANVLTF,TGTGCCAGCAGTACCCACGGGGGTCTCCTCTCTGGGGCCAACGTCCTGACTTTC
TRBJ1-2,TRBV5-5,.,few,CASSRLLPSYGYTF,TGTGCCAGCAGCCGCCTGTTGCCCTCGTATGGCTACACCTTC
TRBJ1-2,TRBV4-2,.,.,CASSQAPDKGYGYTF,TGTGCCAGCAGCCAGGCCCCGGACAAGGGTTATGGCTACACCTTC
TRBJ1-3,TRBV28,.,.,CASSLPVSGNTIYF,TGTGCCAGCAGTTTACCAGTCTCTGGAAACACCATATATTTT
TRBJ1-1,TRBV5-5,.,.,CASSFQRYTEAFF,TGTGCCAGCAGCTTTCAAAGGTACACTGAAGCTTTCTTT
TRBJ1-3,TRBV18,.,few,CASSPPGGFGNTIYF,TGTGCCAGCTCACCACCTGGGGGGTTTGGAAACACCATATATTTT
TRBJ2-3,TRBV5-1,.,.,CASSVDGKVTDTQYF,TGCGCCAGCAGCGTGGACGGGAAGGTGACAGATACGCAGTATTTT
TRBJ2-1,TRBV12-3/TRBV12-4,.,.,CASSLRRNEQFF,TGTGCCAGCAGTTTAAGGAGGAATGAGCAGTTCTTC
TRBJ1-1,TRBV5-1,.,.,CASSLASPIGYTEAFF,TGCGCCAGCAGCTTGGCAAGTCCCATCGGGTATACTGAAGCTTTCTTT
TRBJ2-1,TRBV12-3/TRBV12-4,TRBD2,once,CASSFASGGTNEQFF,TGTGCCAGCAGTTTCGCAAGCGGGGGCACCAATGAGCAGTTCTTC
TRBJ1-1,TRBV29-1,.,few,CSVGEGTGTEAFF,TGCAGCGTTGGAGAGGGGACGGGCACTGAAGCTTTCTTT
TRBJ2-3,TRBV5-1,TRBD1,.,CASSPGQGASDTQYF,TGCGCCAGCAGCCCGGGACAGGGGGCGTCAGATACGCAGTATTTT
TRBJ1-1,TRBV2,.,.,CASRITVGTEAFF,TGTGCCAGCAGGATAACGGTTGGGACTGAAGCTTTCTTT
TRBJ2-5,TRBV27,.,.,CASSLSAIGKETQYF,TGTGCCAGCAGTTTATCGGCCATCGGGAAGGAGACCCAGTACTTC
TRBJ2-1,TRBV7-9,.,.,CASSFGANEQFF,TGTGCCAGCAGCTTTGGGGCTAATGAGCAGTTCTTC
TRBJ2-7,TRBV25-1,.,.,CASREQGTYEQYF,TGTGCCAGCAGGGAACAGGGAACCTACGAGCAGTACTTC
TRBJ1-1,TRBV6-5,.,.,CASSYRYNTEAFF,TGTGCCAGCAGTTACAGATACAACACTGAAGCTTTCTTT
TRBJ2-5,TRBV12-3/TRBV12-4,.,.,CASSLRTAQETQYF,TGTGCCAGCAGTTTACGGACAGCGCAAGAGACCCAGTACTTC
TRBJ2-1,TRBV12-3/TRBV12-4,.,few,CASSEWTRYSYNEQFF,TGTGCCAGCAGTGAATGGACCCGGTACTCGTACAATGAGCAGTTCTTC
TRBJ2-7,TRBV12-3/TRBV12-4,.,.,CASSSYRASYEQYF,TGTGCCAGCAGTTCGTACCGGGCCTCCTACGAGCAGTACTTC
TRBJ2-1,TRBV9,TRBD1,.,CASTGGTEQFF,TGTGCCAGCACAGGGGGAACTGAGCAGTTCTTC
TRBJ2-2,TRBV28,.,.,CASGFENTGELFF,TGTGCCAGCGGGTTTGAGAACACCGGGGAGCTGTTTTTT
TRBJ2-2,TRBV20-1,.,.,CSARDPLAANTGELFF,TGCAGTGCTAGAGATCCATTAGCGGCGAACACCGGGGAGCTGTTTTTT
TRBJ1-5,TRBV10-3,.,many,CAISASQGRQPQHF,TGTGCCATCAGTGCGTCCCAGGGCCGGCAGCCCCAGCATTTT
TRBJ2-3,TRBV20-1,.,few,CSARAPAARTDTQYF,TGCAGTGCTAGAGCCCCAGCGGCGCGCACAGATACGCAGTATTTT
TRBJ1-1,TRBV19,TRBD1,few,CASARGTGAVTEAFF,TGTGCCAGTGCAAGAGGGACAGGGGCCGTCACTGAAGCTTTCTTT
TRBJ2-5,TRBV24-1,.,.,CATSDRPNGKTQYF,TGTGCCACCAGTGATCGGCCGAATGGGAAGACCCAGTACTTC
TRBJ1-6,TRBV12-3/TRBV12-4,.,.,CASSFRLLGNSPLHF,TGTGCCAGCAGTTTTAGGCTCTTAGGCAATTCACCCCTCCACTTT
TRBJ1-4,TRBV20-1,.,.,CSAPPRPHNEKLFF,TGCAGTGCCCCTCCGAGACCGCATAATGAAAAACTGTTTTTT
TRBJ1-5,TRBV12-3/TRBV12-4,.,few,CASSAQGNSNQPQHF,TGTGCCAGCAGTGCTCAGGGGAATAGCAATCAGCCCCAGCATTTT
TRBJ2-2,TRBV5-1,.,few,CASSSQPALATGELFF,TGCGCCAGCAGCTCTCAACCAGCTCTGGCGACCGGGGAGCTGTTTTTT
TRBJ2-7,TRBV18,.,once,CASSADREQYF,TGTGCCAGCTCTGCGGACCGGGAGCAGTACTTC
TRBJ1-5,TRBV10-3,.,.,CAISGPPGQTHSNQPQHF,TGTGCCATCAGTGGACCCCCGGGACAAACGCATAGCAATCAGCCCCAGCATTTT
TRBJ1-1,TRBV5-5,TRBD1,.,CASSSQGGMNTEAFF,TGTGCCAGCAGCTCTCAGGGGGGTATGAACACTGAAGCTTTCTTT
TRBJ1-1,TRBV25-1,.,.,CASSEPGTFEAFF,TGTGCCAGCAGTGAACCCGGGACGTTTGAAGCTTTCTTT
TRBJ1-4,TRBV6-1,.,few,CASSEMGQIGEKLFF,TGTGCCAGCAGTGAGATGGGCCAGATAGGGGAAAAACTGTTTTTT
TRBJ1-2,TRBV20-1,.,few,CSAREYSINYGYTF,TGCAGTGCTAGAGAGTACAGCATTAACTATGGCTACACCTTC
TRBJ1-5,TRBV3-1,.,few,CASSSSRTVYSNQPQHF,TGTGCCAGCAGCTCGAGTCGGACGGTTTATAGCAATCAGCCCCAGCATTTT
TRBJ1-1,TRBV18,.,.,CASSPVAGNTEAFF,TGTGCCAGCTCACCCGTGGCCGGGAACACTGAAGCTTTCTTT
TRBJ2-5,TRBV20-1,.,.,CSAREPLQGETQYF,TGCAGTGCTAGAGAACCCCTACAGGGTGAGACCCAGTACTTC
TRBJ1-1,TRBV5-1,.,few,CASSFDGALNTEAFF,TGCGCCAGCAGCTTCGATGGAGCCCTCAACACTGAAGCTTTCTTT
TRBJ1-1,TRBV12-3/TRBV12-4,.,few,CASSPNSNTEAFF,TGTGCCAGCAGCCCTAACAGTAACACTGAAGCTTTCTTT
TRBJ2-1,TRBV5-4,.,.,CASSLAPTRYNEQFF,TGTGCCAGCAGCTTGGCCCCAACTCGGTACAATGAGCAGTTCTTC
TRBJ2-5,TRBV5-1,.,.,CASSRGGGAQETQYF,TGCGCCAGCAGCCGGGGAGGTGGGGCGCAGGAGACCCAGTACTTC